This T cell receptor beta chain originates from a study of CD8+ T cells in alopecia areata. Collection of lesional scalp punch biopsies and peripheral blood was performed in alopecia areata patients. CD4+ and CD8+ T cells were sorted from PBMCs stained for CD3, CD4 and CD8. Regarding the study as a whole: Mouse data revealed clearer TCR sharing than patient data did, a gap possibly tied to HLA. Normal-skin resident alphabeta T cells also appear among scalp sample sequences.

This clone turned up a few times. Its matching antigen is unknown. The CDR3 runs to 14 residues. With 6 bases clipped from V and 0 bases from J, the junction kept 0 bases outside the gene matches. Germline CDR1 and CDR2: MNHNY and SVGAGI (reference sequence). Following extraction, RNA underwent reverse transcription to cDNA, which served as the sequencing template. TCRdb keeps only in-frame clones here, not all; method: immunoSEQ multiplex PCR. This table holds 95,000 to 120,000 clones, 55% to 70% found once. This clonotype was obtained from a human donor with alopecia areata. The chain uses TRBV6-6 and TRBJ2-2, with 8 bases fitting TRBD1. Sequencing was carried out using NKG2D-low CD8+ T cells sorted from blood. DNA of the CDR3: TGTGCCAGCAGACAGGGGGCGAACACCGGGGAGCTGTTTTTT. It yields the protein CASRQGANTGELFF.